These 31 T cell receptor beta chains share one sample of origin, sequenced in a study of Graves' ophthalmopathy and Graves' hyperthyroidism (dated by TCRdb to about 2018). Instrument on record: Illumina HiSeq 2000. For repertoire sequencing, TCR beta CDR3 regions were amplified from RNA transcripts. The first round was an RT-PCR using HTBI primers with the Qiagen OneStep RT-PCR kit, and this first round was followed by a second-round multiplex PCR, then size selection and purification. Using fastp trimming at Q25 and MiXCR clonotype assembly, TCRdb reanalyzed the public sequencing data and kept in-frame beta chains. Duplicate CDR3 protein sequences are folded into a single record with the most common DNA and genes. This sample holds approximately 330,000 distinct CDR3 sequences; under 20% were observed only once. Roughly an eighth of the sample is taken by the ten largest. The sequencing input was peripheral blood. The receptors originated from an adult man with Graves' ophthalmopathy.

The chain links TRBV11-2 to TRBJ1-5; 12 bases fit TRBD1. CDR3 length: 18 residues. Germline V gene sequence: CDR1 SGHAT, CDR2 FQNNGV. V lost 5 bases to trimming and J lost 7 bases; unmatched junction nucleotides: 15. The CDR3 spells CASSRVPGQGALEQPQHF. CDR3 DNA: TGTGCCAGCAGCCGGGTCCCGGGACAGGGGGCGCTGGAACAGCCCCAGCATTTT.

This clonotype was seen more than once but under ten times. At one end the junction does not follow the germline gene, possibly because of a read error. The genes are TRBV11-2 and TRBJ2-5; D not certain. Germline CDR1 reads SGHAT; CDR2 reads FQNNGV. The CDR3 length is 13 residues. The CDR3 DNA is TGTGCCATCAGCGCAGAGCTAGTAGAGATCCAGTACTTC. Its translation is CAISAELVEIQYF. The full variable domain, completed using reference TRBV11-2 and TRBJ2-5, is EAGVAQSPRYKIIEKRQSVAFWCNPISGHATLYWYQQILGQGPKLLIQFQNNGVVDDSQLPKDRFSAERLKGVDSTLKIQPAKLEDSAVYLCAISAELVEIQYFGPGTRLLVL.

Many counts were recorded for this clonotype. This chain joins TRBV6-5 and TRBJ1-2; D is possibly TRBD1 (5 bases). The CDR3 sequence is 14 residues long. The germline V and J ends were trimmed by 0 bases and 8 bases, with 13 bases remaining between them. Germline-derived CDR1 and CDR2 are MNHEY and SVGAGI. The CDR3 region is CASSYSRTLGGYTF. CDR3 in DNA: TGTGCCAGCAGTTACTCTCGGACATTGGGCGGCTACACCTTC.

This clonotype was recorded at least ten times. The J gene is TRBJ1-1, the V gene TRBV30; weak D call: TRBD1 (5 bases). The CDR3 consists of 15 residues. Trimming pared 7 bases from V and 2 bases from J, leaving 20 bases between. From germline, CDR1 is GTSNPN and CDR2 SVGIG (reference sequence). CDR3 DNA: TGTGCCTTGGATCGTTTGGGACGCATTAACACTGAAGCTTTCTTT. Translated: CALDRLGRINTEAFF.

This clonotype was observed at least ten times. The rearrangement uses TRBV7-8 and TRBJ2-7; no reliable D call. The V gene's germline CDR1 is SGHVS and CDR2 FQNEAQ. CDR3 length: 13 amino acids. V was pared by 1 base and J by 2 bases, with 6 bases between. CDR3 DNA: TGTGCCAGCAGCTTAGTTAGAGCCTACGAGCAGTACTTC. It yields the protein CASSLVRAYEQYF.

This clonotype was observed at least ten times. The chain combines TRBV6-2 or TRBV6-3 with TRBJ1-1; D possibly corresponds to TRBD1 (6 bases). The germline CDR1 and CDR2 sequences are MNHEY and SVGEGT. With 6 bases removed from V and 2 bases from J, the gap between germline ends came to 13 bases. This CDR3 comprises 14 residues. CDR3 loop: CASRSGTPNTEAFF. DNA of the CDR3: TGTGCCAGCAGGAGCGGGACACCAAACACTGAAGCTTTCTTT.

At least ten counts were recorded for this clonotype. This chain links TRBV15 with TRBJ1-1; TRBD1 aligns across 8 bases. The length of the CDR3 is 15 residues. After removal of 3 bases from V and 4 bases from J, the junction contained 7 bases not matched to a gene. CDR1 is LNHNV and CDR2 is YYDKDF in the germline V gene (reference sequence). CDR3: CATSREQGVGTEAFF. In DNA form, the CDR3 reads TGTGCCACCAGCAGGGAACAGGGGGTGGGCACTGAAGCTTTCTTT.

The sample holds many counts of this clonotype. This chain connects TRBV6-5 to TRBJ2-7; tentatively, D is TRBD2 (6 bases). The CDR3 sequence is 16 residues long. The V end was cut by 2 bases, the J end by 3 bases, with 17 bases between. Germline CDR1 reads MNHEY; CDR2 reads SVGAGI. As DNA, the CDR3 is TGTGCCAGCAGTTACCCATCACTGCGCGGGAACTACGAGCAGTACTTC. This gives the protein CASSYPSLRGNYEQYF.

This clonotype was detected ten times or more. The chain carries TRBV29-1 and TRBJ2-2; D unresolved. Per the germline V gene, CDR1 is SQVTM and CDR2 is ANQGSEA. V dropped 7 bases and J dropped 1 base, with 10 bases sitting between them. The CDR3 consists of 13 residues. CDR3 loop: CSAHAGNTGELFF. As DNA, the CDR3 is TGCAGCGCCCACGCCGGGAACACCGGGGAGCTGTTTTTT.

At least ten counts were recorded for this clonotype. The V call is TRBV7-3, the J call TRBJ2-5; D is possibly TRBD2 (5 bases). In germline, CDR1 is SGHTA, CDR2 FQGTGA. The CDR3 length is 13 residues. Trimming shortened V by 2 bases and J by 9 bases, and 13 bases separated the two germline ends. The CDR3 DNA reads TGTGCCAGCAGCTTAGGCGGACCCGGGGCCCAGTACTTC. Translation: CASSLGGPGAQYF.

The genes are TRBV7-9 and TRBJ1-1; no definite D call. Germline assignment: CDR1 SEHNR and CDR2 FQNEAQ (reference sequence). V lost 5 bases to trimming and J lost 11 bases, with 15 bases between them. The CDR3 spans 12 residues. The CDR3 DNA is TGTGCCAGCAGCCGAGGTGCGGAAATCGCTTTCTTT. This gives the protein CASSRGAEIAFF.

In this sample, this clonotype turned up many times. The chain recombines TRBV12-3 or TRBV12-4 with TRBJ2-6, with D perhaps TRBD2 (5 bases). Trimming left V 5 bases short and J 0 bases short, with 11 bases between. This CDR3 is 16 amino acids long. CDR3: CASSPTGFSGANVLTF. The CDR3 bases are TGTGCCAGCAGTCCCACGGGGTTCTCTGGGGCCAACGTCCTGACTTTC.

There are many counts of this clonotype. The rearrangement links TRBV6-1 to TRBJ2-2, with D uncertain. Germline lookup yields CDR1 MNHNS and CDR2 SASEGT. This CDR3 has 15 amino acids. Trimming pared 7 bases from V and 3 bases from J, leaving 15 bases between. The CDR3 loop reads CASMIWGWDTGELFF. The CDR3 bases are TGTGCCAGCATGATCTGGGGATGGGACACCGGGGAGCTGTTTTTT.

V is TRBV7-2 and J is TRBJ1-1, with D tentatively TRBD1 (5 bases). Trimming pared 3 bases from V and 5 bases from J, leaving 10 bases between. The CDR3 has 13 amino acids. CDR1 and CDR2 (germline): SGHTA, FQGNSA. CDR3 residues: CASSFEEGTEAFF. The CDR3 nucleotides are TGTGCCAGCAGCTTCGAGGAGGGGACTGAAGCTTTCTTT.

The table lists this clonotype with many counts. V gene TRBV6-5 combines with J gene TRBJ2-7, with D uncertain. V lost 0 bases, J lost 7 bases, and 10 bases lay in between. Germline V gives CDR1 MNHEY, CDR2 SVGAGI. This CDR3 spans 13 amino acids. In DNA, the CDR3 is TGTGCCAGCAGTTACTCGAGGTCTCGGGAGCAGTACTTC. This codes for CASSYSRSREQYF.

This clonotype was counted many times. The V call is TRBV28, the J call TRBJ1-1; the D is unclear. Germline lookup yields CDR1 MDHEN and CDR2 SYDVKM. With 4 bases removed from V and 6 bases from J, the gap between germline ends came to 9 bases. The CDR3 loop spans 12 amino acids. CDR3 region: CASSSNPPEAFF. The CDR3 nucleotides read TGTGCCAGCAGTTCAAACCCCCCTGAAGCTTTCTTT.

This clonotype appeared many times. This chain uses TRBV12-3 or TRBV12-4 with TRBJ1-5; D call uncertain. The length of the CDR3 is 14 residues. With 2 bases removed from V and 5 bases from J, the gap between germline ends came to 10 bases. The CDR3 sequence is CASSLSSGYQPQHF. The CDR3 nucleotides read TGTGCCAGCAGTTTATCATCTGGTTATCAGCCCCAGCATTTT.

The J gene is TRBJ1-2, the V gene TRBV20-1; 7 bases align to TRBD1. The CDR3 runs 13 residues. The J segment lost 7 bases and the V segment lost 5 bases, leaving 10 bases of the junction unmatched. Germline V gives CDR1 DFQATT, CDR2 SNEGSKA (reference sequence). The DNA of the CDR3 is TGCAGTGCTGGAAGACAGGGTTTCAGTGGCTACACCTTC. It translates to CSAGRQGFSGYTF.

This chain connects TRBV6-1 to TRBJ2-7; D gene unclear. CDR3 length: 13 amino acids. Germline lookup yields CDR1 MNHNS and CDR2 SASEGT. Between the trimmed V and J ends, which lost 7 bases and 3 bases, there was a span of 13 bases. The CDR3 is CASTSGDLYEQYF. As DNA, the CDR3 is TGTGCCAGCACCTCTGGGGATCTCTACGAGCAGTACTTC.

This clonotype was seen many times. CDR3 sequence: CASRQISGQPQHF. CDR3 coding DNA: TGTGCCAGCAGACAGATCTCTGGTCAGCCCCAGCATTTT. This chain connects TRBV6-1 to TRBJ1-5; D is unresolved. Deletions cut 6 bases from V and 6 bases from J, with 12 bases between. CDR1 and CDR2 (germline): MNHNS, SASEGT. This CDR3 has 13 amino acids.

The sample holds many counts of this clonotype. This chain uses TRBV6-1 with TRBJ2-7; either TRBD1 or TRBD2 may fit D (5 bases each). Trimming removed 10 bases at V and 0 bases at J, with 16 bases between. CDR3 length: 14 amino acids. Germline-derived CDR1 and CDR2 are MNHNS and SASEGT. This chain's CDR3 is CATHSLGTSYEQYF. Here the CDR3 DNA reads TGTGCCACCCATTCCCTCGGGACCTCCTACGAGCAGTACTTC.

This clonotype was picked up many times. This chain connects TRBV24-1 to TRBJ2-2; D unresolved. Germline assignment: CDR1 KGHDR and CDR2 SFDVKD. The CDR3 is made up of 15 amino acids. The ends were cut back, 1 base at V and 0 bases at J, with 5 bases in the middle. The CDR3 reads CATSDFTANTGELFF. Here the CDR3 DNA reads TGTGCCACCAGTGATTTTACAGCGAACACCGGGGAGCTGTTTTTT.

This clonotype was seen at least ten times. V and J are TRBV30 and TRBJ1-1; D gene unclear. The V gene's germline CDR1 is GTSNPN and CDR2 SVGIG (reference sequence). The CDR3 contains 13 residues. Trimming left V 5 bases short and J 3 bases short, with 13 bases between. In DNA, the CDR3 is TGTGCCTGGGTGGGTTCCTATGACACTGAAGCTTTCTTT. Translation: CAWVGSYDTEAFF.

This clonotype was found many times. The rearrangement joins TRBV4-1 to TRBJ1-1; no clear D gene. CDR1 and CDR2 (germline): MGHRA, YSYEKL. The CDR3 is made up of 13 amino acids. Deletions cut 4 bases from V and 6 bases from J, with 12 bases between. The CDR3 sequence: CASSLDGGSEAFF. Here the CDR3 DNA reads TGCGCCAGCAGCCTCGACGGAGGATCTGAAGCTTTCTTT.

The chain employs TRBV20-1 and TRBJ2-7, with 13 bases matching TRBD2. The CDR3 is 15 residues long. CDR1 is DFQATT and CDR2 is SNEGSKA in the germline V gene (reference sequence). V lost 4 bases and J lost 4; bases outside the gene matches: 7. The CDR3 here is CSANTPGLAGYEQYF. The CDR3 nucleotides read TGCAGTGCTAATACTCCGGGACTAGCGGGGTACGAGCAGTACTTC.

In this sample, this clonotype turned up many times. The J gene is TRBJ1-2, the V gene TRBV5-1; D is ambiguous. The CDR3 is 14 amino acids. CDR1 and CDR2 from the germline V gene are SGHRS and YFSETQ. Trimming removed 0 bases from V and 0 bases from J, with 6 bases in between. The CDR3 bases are TGCGCCAGCAGCTTGGACCCGACTAACTATGGCTACACCTTC. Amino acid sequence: CASSLDPTNYGYTF.

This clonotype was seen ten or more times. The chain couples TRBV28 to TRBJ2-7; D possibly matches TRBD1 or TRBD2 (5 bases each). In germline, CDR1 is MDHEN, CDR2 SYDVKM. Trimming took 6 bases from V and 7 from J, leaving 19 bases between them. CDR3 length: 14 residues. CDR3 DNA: TGTGCCAGCAGACCTGGGACCCCACCCTGGGAGCAGTACTTC. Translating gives CASRPGTPPWEQYF.

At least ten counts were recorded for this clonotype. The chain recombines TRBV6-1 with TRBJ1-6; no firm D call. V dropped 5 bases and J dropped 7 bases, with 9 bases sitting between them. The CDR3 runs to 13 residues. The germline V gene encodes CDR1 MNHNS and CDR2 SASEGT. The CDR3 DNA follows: TGTGCCAGCAGTTACAGCGGAAATTCACCCCTCCACTTT. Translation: CASSYSGNSPLHF.

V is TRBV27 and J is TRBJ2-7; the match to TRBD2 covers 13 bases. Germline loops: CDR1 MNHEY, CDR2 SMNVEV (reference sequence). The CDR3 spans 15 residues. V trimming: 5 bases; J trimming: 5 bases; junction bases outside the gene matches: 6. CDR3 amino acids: CASSATSGRGDEQYF. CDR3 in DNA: TGTGCCAGCAGTGCCACTAGCGGGAGGGGCGACGAGCAGTACTTC.

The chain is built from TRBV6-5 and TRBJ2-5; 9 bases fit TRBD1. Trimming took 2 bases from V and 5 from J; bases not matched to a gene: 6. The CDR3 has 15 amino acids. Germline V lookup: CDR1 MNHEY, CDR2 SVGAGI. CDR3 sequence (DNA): TGTGCCAGCAGTTACCTCGGGACAGGGAGGGAGACCCAGTACTTC. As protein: CASSYLGTGRETQYF.

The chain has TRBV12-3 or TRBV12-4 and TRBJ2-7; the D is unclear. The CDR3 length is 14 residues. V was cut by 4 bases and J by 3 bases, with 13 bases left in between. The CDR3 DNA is TGTGCCAGCAGTTCCCTTAAACGCAGCTACGAGCAGTACTTC. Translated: CASSSLKRSYEQYF.